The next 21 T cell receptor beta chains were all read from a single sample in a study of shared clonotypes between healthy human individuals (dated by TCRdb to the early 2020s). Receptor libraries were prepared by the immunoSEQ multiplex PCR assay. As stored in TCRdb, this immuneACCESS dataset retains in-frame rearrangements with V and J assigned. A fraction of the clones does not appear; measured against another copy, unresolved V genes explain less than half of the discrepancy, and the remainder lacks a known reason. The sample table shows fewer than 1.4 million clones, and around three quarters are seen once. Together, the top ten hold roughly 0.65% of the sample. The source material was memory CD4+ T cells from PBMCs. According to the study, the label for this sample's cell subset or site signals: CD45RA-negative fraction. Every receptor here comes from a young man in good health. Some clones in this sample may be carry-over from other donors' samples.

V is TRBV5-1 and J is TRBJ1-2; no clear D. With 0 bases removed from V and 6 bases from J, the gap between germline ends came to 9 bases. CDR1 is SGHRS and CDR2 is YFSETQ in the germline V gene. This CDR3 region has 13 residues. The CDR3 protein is CASSLGVKDGYTF. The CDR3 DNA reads TGCGCCAGCAGCTTGGGTGTTAAGGATGGCTACACCTTC.

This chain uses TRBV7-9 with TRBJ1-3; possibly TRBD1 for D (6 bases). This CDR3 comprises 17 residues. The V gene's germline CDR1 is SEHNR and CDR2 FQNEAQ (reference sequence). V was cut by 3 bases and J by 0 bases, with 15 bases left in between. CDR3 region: CASSFRGDGLSGNTIYF. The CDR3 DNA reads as TGTGCCAGCAGCTTTAGGGGGGACGGTCTCTCTGGAAACACCATATATTTT.

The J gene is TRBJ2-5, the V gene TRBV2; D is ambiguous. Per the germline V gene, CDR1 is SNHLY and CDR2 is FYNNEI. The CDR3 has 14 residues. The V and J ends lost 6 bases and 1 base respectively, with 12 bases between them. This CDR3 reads CASSQGRAQETQYF. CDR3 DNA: TGTGCCAGCAGCCAAGGTCGGGCCCAAGAGACCCAGTACTTC.

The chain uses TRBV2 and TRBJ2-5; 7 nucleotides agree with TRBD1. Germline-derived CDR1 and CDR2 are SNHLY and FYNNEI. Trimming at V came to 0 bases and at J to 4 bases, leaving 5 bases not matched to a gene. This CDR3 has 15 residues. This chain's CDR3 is CASSEALGTAETQYF. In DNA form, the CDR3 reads TGTGCCAGCAGTGAAGCGCTTGGGACAGCAGAGACCCAGTACTTC.

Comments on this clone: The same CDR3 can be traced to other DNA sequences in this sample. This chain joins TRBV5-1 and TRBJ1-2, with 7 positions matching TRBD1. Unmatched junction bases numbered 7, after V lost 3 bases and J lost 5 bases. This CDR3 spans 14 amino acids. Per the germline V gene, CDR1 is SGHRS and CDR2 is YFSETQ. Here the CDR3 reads CASSWDSPRYGYTF. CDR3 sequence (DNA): TGCGCCAGCAGCTGGGACAGCCCCCGGTATGGCTACACCTTC.

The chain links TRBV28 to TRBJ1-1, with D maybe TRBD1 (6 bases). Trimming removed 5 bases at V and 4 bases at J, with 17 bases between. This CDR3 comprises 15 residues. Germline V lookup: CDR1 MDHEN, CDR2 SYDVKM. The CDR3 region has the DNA TGTGCCAGCAGTATAACGTTCAGGGGAAGCACTGAAGCTTTCTTT. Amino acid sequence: CASSITFRGSTEAFF. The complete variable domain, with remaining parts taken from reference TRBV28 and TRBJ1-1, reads DVKVTQSSRYLVKRTGEKVFLECVQDMDHENMFWYRQDPGLGLRLIYFSYDVKMKEKGDIPEGYSVSREKKERFSLILESASTNQTSMYLCASSITFRGSTEAFFGQGTRLTVV.

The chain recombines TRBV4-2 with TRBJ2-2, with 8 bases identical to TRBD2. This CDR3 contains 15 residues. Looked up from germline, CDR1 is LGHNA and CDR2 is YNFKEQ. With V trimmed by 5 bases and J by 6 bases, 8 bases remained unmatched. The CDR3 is CASSRGTGGSGELFF. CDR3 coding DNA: TGTGCCAGCAGCAGGGGGACGGGAGGGTCCGGGGAGCTGTTTTTT.

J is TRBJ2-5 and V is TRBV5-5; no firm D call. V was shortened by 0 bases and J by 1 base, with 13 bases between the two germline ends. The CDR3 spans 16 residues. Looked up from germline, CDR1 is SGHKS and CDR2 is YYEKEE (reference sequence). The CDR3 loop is CASSLVRLGFQETQYF. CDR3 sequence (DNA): TGTGCCAGCAGCTTGGTTCGTCTGGGGTTCCAAGAGACCCAGTACTTC.

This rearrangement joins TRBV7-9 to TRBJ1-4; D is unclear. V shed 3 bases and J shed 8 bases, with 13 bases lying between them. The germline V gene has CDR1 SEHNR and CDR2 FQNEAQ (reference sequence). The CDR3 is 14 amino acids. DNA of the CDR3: TGTGCCAGCAGCTTGGGTCTCGGCGAGGAAAAACTGTTTTTT. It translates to CASSLGLGEEKLFF.

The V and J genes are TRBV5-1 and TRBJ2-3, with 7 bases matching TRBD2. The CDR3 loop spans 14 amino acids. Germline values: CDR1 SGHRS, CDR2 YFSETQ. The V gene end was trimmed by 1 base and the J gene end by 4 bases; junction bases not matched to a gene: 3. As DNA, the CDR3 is TGCGCCAGCAGCTTGCTAGCGGAGGCAGATACGCAGTATTTT. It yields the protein CASSLLAEADTQYF.

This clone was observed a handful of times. In DNA, the CDR3 is TGTGCCAGCAGTTACTCGGTAGCGGGAGGGCGAAATGAGCAGTTCTTC. Residues: CASSYSVAGGRNEQFF. The chain recombines TRBV6-6 with TRBJ2-1, with 11 bases fitting TRBD2. This CDR3 spans 16 amino acids. V trimming: 0 bases; J trimming: 7 bases; junction bases outside the gene matches: 5. The germline V gene encodes CDR1 MNHNY and CDR2 SVGAGI (reference sequence).

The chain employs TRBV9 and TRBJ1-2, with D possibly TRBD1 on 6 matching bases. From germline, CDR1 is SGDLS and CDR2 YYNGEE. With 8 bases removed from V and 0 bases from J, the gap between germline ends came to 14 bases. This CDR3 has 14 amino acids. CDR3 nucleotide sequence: TGTGCCAGAGGGCAGGGGAGATCTAACTATGGCTACACCTTC. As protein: CARGQGRSNYGYTF.

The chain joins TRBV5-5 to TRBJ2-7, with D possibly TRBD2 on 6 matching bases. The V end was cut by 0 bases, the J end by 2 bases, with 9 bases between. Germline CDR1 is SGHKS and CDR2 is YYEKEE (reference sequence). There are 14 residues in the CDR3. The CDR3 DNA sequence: TGTGCCAGCAGCTTGGTCGGGGGTCCCTACGAGCAGTACTTC. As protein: CASSLVGGPYEQYF. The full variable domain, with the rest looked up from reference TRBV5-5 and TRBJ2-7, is DAGVTQSPTHLIKTRGQQVTLRCSPISGHKSVSWYQQVLGQGPQFIFQYYEKEERGRGNFPDRFSARQFPNYSSELNVNALLLGDSALYLCASSLVGGPYEQYFGPGTRLTVT.

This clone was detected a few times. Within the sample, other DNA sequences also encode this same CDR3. The CDR3 nucleotides read TGTGCCAGCAGTCTCAGACAGGGTGAAGCTTTCTTT. Translating it yields CASSLRQGEAFF. The gene calls are TRBV28 and TRBJ1-1; the match to TRBD1 covers 7 bases. Germline V gene sequence: CDR1 MDHEN, CDR2 SYDVKM. This CDR3 has 12 residues. Trimming at V came to 5 bases and at J to 7 bases, leaving 4 bases not matched to a gene.

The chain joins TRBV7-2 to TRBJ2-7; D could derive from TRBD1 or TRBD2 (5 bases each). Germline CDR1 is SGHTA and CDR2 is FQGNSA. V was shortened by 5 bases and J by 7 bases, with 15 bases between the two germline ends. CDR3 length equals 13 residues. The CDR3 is CASSPGMGVEQYF. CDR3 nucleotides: TGTGCCAGCAGCCCGGGGATGGGGGTAGAGCAGTACTTC. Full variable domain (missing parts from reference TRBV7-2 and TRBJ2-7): GAGVSQSPSNKVTEKGKDVELRCDPISGHTALYWYRQSLGQGLEFLIYFQGNSAPDKSGLPSDRFSAERTGGSVSTLTIQRTQQEDSAVYLCASSPGMGVEQYFGPGTRLTVT.

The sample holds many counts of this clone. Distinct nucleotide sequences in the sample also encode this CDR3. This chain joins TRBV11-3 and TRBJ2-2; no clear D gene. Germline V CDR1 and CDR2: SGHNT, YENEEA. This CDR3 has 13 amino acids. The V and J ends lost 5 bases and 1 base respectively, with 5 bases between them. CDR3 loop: CASSPQNTGELFF. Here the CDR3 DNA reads TGTGCCAGCAGCCCACAGAACACCGGGGAGCTGTTTTTT.

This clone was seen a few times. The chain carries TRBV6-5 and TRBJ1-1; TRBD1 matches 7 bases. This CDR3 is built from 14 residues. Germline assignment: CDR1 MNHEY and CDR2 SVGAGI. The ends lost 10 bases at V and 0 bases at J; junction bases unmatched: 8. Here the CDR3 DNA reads TGTGCCACAAAGGACAGGTTGGTGAACACTGAAGCTTTCTTT. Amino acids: CATKDRLVNTEAFF.

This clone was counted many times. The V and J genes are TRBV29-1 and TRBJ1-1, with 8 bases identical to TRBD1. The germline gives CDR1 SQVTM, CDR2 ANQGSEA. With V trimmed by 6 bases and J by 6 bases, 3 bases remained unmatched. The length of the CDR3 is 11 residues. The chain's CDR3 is CSVVTGAEAFF. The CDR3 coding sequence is TGCAGCGTCGTGACAGGGGCTGAAGCTTTCTTT.

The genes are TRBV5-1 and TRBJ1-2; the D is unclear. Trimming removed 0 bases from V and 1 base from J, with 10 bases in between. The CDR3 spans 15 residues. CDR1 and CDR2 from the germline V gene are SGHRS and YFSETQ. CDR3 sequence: CASSLGLALNYGYTF. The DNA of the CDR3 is TGCGCCAGCAGCTTGGGACTGGCCCTTAACTATGGCTACACCTTC.

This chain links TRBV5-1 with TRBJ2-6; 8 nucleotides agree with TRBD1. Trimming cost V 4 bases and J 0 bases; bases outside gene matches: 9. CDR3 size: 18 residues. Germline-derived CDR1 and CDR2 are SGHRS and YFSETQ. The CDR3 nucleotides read TGCGCCAGCAGCCTGCGCGGGACAGGCACCTCTGGGGCCAACGTCCTGACTTTC. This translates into CASSLRGTGTSGANVLTF.

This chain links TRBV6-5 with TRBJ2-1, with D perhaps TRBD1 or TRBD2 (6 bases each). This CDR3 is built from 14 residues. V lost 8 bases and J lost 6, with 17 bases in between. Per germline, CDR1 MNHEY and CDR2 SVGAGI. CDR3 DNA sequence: TGTGCCAGCCGGACGGGGGCCCTCGGCAATGAGCAGTTCTTC. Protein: CASRTGALGNEQFF.